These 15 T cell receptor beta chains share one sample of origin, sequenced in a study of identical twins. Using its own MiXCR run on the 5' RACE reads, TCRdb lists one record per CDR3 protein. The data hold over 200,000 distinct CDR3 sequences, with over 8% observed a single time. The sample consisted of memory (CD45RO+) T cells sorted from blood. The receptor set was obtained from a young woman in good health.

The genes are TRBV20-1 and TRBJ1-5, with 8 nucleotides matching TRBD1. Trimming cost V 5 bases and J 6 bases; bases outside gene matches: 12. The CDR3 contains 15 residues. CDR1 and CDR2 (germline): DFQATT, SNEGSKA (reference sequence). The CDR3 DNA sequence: TGCAGTGCTTCCCCAGGGGGCGCGGGGAGTCAGCCCCAGCATTTT. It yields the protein CSASPGGAGSQPQHF.

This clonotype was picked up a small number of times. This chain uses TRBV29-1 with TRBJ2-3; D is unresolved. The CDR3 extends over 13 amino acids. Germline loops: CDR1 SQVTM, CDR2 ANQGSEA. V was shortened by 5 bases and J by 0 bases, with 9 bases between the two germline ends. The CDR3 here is CSVSDHSTDTQYF. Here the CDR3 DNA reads TGCAGCGTTAGCGACCATAGCACAGATACGCAGTATTTT.

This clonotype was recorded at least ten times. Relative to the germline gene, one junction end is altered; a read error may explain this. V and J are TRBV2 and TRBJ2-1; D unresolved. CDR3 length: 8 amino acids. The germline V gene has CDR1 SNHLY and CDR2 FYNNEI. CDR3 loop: CASSEPFF. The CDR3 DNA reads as TGTGCCAGCAGTGAGCCGTTCTTC. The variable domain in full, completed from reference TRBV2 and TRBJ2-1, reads EPEVTQTPSHQVTQMGQEVILRCVPISNHLYFYWYRQILGQKVEFLVSFYNNEISEKSEIFDDQFSVERPDGSNFTLKIRSTKLEDSAMYFCASSEPFFGPGTRLTVL.

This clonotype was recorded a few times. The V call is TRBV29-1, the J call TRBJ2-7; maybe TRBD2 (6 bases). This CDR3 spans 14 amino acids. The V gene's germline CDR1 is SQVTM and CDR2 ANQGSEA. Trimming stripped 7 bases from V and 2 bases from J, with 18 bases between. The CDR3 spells CSANLGTATYEQYF. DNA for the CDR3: TGCAGCGCCAATCTCGGGACTGCGACCTACGAGCAGTACTTC.

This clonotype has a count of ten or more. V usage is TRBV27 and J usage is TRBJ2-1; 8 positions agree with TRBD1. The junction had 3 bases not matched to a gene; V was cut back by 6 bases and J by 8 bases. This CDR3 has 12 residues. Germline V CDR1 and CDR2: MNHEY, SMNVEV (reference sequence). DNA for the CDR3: TGTGCCAGCAGACAACAGGGGGATGAGCAGTTCTTC. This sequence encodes CASRQQGDEQFF.

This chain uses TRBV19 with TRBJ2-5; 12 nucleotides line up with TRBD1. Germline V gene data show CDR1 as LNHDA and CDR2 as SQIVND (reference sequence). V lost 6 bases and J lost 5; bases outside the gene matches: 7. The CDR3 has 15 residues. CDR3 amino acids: CASSRDRGHAETQYF. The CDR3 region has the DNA TGTGCCAGTAGCCGGGACAGGGGGCATGCGGAGACCCAGTACTTC.

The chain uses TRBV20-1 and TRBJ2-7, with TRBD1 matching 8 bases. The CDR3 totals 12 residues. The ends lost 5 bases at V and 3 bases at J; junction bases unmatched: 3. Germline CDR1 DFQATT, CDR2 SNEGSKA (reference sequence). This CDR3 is CSAGTGIYEQYF. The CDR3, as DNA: TGCAGTGCTGGGACAGGCATCTACGAGCAGTACTTC.

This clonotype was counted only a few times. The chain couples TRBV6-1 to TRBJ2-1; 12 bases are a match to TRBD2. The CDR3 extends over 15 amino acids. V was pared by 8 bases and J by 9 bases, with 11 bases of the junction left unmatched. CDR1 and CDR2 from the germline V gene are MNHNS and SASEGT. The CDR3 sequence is CASRRGLAGGPEQFF. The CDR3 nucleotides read TGTGCCAGCCGCCGTGGGCTAGCGGGAGGGCCTGAGCAGTTCTTC.

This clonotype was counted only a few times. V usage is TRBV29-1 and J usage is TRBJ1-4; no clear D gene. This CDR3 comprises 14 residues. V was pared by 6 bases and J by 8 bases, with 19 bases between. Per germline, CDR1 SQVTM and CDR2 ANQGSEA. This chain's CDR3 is CSVRVPRGQEKLFF. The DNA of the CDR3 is TGCAGCGTCAGAGTTCCTCGAGGGCAGGAAAAACTGTTTTTT. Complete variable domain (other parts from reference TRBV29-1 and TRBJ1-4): SAVISQKPSRDICQRGTSLTIQCQVDSQVTMMFWYRQQPGQSLTLIATANQGSEATYESGFVIDKFPISRPNLTFSTLTVSNMSPEDSSIYLCSVRVPRGQEKLFFGSGTQLSVL.

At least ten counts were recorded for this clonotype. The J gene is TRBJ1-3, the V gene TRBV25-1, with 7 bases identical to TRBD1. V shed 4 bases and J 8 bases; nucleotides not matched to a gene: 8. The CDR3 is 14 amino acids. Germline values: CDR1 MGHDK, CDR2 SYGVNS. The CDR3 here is CASSGGTAGDTIYF. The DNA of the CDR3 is TGTGCCAGCAGTGGGGGGACAGCCGGGGACACCATATATTTT.

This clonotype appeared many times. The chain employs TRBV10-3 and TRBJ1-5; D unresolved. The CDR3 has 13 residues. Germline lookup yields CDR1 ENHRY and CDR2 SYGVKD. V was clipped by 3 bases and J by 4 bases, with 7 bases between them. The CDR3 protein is CAISDGPNQPQHF. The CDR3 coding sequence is TGTGCCATCAGTGACGGCCCGAATCAGCCCCAGCATTTT.

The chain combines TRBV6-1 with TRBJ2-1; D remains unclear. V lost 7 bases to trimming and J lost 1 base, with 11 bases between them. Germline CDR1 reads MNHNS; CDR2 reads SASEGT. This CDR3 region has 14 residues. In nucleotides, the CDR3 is TGTGCCAGCAAGGCAGAAGTATCCTACAATGAGCAGTTCTTC. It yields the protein CASKAEVSYNEQFF.

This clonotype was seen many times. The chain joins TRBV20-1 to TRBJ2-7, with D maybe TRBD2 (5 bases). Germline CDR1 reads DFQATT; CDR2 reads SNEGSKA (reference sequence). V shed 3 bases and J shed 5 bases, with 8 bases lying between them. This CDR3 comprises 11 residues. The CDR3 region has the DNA TGCAGTGCTAGGCCCGGGAACGAGCAGTACTTC. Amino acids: CSARPGNEQYF.

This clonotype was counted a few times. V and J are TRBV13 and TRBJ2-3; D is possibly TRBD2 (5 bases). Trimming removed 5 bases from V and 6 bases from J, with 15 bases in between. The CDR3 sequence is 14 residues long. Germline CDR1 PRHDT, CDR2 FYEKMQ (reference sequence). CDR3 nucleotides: TGTGCCAGCAGCCGGGGAGCGGAGGTGGATACGCAGTATTTT. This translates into CASSRGAEVDTQYF.

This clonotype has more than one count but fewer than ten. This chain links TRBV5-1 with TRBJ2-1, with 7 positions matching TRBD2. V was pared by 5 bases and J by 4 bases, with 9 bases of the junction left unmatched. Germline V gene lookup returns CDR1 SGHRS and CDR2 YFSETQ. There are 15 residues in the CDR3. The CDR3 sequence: CASRMAGVTYNEQFF. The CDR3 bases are TGCGCCAGCAGGATGGCGGGAGTAACATACAATGAGCAGTTCTTC. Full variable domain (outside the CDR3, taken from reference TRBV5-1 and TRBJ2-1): KAGVTQTPRYLIKTRGQQVTLSCSPISGHRSVSWYQQTPGQGLQFLFEYFSETQRNKGNFPGRFSGRQFSNSRSEMNVSTLELGDSALYLCASRMAGVTYNEQFFGPGTRLTVL.